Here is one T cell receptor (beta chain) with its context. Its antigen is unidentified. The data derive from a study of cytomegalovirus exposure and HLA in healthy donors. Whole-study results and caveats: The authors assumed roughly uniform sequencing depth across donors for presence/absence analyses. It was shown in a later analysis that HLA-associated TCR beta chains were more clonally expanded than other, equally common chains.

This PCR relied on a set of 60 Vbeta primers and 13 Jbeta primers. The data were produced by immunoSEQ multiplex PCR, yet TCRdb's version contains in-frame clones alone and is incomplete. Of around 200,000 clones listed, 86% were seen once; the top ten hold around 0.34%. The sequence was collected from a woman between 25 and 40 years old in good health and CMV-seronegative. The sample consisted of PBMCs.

The DNA of the CDR3 is TGTGCCAGCAGTTTCTCCGGGACAGGGTTTGGAGGCTACACCTTC. Translation gives CASSFSGTGFGGYTF. This chain links TRBV27 with TRBJ1-2, with TRBD1 identical over 9 bases. The CDR3 contains 15 residues. CDR1 MNHEY and CDR2 SMNVEV come from the germline V gene (reference sequence). V was pared by 3 bases and J by 8 bases, with 10 bases of the junction left unmatched.